This T cell receptor (beta chain) appears in the sequencing data of a study of patients and donors after allogeneic stem cell transplantation. This clonotype was counted at least ten times. TCRdb re-called the RT-PCR reads through MiXCR, storing one row per CDR3 protein. In the table there are about 160,000 distinct CDR3 sequences, approximately 22% of which are singletons. The CDR3 runs to 17 residues. The ends were cut back, 5 bases at V and 8 bases at J, with 27 bases in the middle. The rearrangement uses TRBV12-3 or TRBV12-4 and TRBJ1-1; weak D call: TRBD1 (5 bases). The material sequenced was blood, either unsorted or a sorted T cell fraction (not recorded which). The clonotype was recovered from a human donor who was either an allogeneic HSCT recipient or a stem cell or donor lymphocyte infusion donor (not recorded which). It is not recorded whose cells these are; they may come from a transplant donor. CDR3 residues: CASSPYPPGLGPSEAFF. The CDR3 DNA reads TGTGCCAGCAGTCCGTATCCGCCGGGACTGGGACCATCAGAAGCTTTCTTT.